These 5 T cell receptor beta chains were all obtained from the same sample, sequenced in a study of Ad26.COV2.S vaccination and SARS-CoV-2 variants. Treatment of the sample: 15 to 20 received Ad26.COV2.S at low or high dose, single or two shots; several received placebo; per-sample allocation not given. Day 63 following the first vaccine or placebo injection was when the samples were taken. Libraries were prepared by immunoSEQ multiplex PCR; TCRdb keeps only in-frame clonotypes and omits some of them. The sample records 330,000 or so clones, 75% to 90% being singletons. This material consisted of peripheral blood, taken in a trial of Ad26.COV2.S vaccine versus placebo. The receptors here all came from a person aged 18-60 years who received the Ad26.COV2.S COVID-19 vaccine or a placebo.

V is TRBV18 and J is TRBJ1-4; possible D gene TRBD1, 5 bases. This CDR3 spans 15 amino acids. Germline V CDR1 and CDR2: KGHSH, LQKENI. Trimming took off 4 bases at V and 2 bases at J, with 11 bases between the two ends. As DNA, the CDR3 is TGTGCCAGCTCACGGTCAGGGCAGACTAATGAAAAACTGTTTTTT. It specifies CASSRSGQTNEKLFF.

This clone showed up just once. The rearrangement links TRBV10-2 to TRBJ2-7; possibly TRBD1 for D (6 bases). Germline-derived CDR1 and CDR2 are WSHSY and SAAADI. V lost 9 bases and J lost 2, with 17 bases in between. This CDR3 is 14 amino acids long. Written as DNA, the CDR3 is TGCGCCAGTCTCGCATCCCCAGGGGCCTACGAGCAGTACTTC. Its translation is CASLASPGAYEQYF.

The rearrangement joins TRBV19 to TRBJ1-5, with a tentative D call TRBD1 (6 bases). The CDR3 totals 15 residues. Trimming took off 6 bases at V and 2 bases at J, with 14 bases between the two ends. Germline CDR1 is LNHDA and CDR2 is SQIVND (reference sequence). CDR3 in amino acids: CASSSQGVGNQPQHF. DNA of the CDR3: TGTGCCAGTAGCTCACAGGGTGTGGGCAATCAGCCCCAGCATTTT.

V is TRBV29-1 and J is TRBJ1-2; TRBD1 matches at 8 bases. Germline values: CDR1 SQVTM, CDR2 ANQGSEA. Trimming at V came to 1 base and at J to 6 bases, leaving 4 bases not matched to a gene. This CDR3 has 13 residues. The CDR3: CSVEATGGNGYTF. In DNA, the CDR3 is TGCAGCGTTGAAGCCACAGGGGGGAATGGCTACACCTTC.

This chain joins TRBV6-2 or TRBV6-3 and TRBJ2-3; 8 positions match TRBD2. The V segment lost 4 bases and the J segment 3 bases; nucleotides outside the gene matches: 3. The CDR3 consists of 14 residues. CDR1 and CDR2 (germline): MNHEY, SVGEGT. This CDR3 is CASSSGGGTDTQYF. For the CDR3, the DNA is TGTGCCAGCAGTTCGGGGGGGGGTACAGATACGCAGTATTTT.